The 21 T cell receptor beta chains below come from one sample, sequenced in a study of blood T cell repertoires in COVID-19. Libraries were prepared by immunoSEQ multiplex PCR; TCRdb keeps only in-frame clonotypes and omits some of them. The data show about 270,000 clones, with about 89% seen just once and about 2.7% held by the top ten. Sequencing input: PBMCs or T cells enriched from blood (not recorded which). Receptors were obtained from a woman in her late teens or twenties who had recovered from COVID-19.

Here the CDR3 reads CASSPRATANSPLHF. CDR3 DNA sequence: TGTGCCAGCAGTCCAAGGGCGACAGCGAATTCACCCCTCCACTTT. The chain uses TRBV28 and TRBJ1-6; D is perhaps TRBD1 (5 bases). This CDR3 comprises 15 residues. Germline CDR1 reads MDHEN; CDR2 reads SYDVKM. Deletions cut 5 bases from V and 7 bases from J, with 15 bases between.

This sequence joins TRBV19 and TRBJ2-7; weak D call: TRBD2 (7 bases). Germline V gene sequence: CDR1 LNHDA, CDR2 SQIVND (reference sequence). The ends were cut back, 1 base at V and 2 bases at J, with 21 bases in the middle. The CDR3 consists of 18 residues. The CDR3 DNA follows: TGTGCCAGTAGTATAGCCCTCGGTCGGGGGGCGTTCGCCTACGAGCAGTACTTC. It codes for CASSIALGRGAFAYEQYF.

CDR3 nucleotides: TGTGCCTGGAGTGGTAAGGGAGATCAGCCCCAGCATTTT. It codes for CAWSGKGDQPQHF. The chain combines TRBV30 with TRBJ1-5; D unresolved. CDR1 is GTSNPN and CDR2 is SVGIG in the germline V gene (reference sequence). This CDR3 is 13 amino acids long. With 1 base removed from V and 5 bases from J, the gap between germline ends came to 9 bases. Based on the CDR3 plus reference TRBV30 and TRBJ1-5, the full variable domain is SQTIHQWPATLVQPVGSPLSLECTVEGTSNPNLYWYRQAAGRGLQLLFYSVGIGQISSEVPQNLSASRPQDRQFILSSKKLLLSDSGFYLCAWSGKGDQPQHFGDGTRLSIL.

The chain employs TRBV27 and TRBJ1-5; no reliable D call. Germline CDR1 and CDR2: MNHEY and SMNVEV (reference sequence). The V and J ends lost 2 bases and 3 bases respectively, with 14 bases between them. The CDR3 runs 16 residues. CDR3: CASSLGGDRINQPQHF. Here the CDR3 DNA reads TGTGCCAGCAGTTTAGGAGGTGATAGGATCAATCAGCCCCAGCATTTT.

This clone has just a few counts. The V and J genes are TRBV3-1 (or the pseudogene TRBV3-2) and TRBJ2-7; TRBD2 might be the D (5 bases). Germline V CDR1 and CDR2: LGHDT, YNNKEL (reference sequence). CDR3 length: 12 residues. DNA of the CDR3: TGTGCAAGTGCTAGCAGGTACTACGAGCAGTACTTC. It yields the protein CASASRYYEQYF.

J is TRBJ1-2 and V is TRBV10-3; D uncertain. The CDR3 is 12 residues long. Deletions cut 4 bases from V and 2 bases from J, with 5 bases between. Per germline, CDR1 ENHRY and CDR2 SYGVKD. The CDR3 here is CAISAGNYGYTF. For the CDR3, the DNA is TGTGCCATCAGTGCGGGAAACTATGGCTACACCTTC.

This chain uses TRBV19 with TRBJ1-1; 9 bases map to TRBD1. J lost 6 bases, V lost 7 bases, and 12 bases had no gene match. Germline V gene sequence: CDR1 LNHDA, CDR2 SQIVND (reference sequence). This CDR3 contains 15 residues. CDR3 bases: TGTGCCAGTAAGGGACAGGGTAATGAGGTAGCTGAAGCTTTCTTT. Its translation is CASKGQGNEVAEAFF.

Regarding this clone: A junction boundary mismatches the germline segment, possibly from a read error. This chain uses TRBV30 with TRBJ1-1; TRBD1 is a possible D gene (5 bases). Germline CDR1 and CDR2: GTSNPN and SVGIG (reference sequence). The CDR3 is 12 residues long. This CDR3 reads CAGRAGSTEAFF. CDR3 DNA: TGTGCCGGGAGGGCAGGGTCCACTGAAGCTTTCTTT.

The chain recombines TRBV5-4 with TRBJ2-2; 12 bases are a match to TRBD2. CDR1 and CDR2 from the germline V gene are SGHNT and YYREEE (reference sequence). V lost 4 bases and J lost 7; bases outside the gene matches: 5. This CDR3 contains 15 residues. The CDR3: CASSASGRVDGELFF. Here the CDR3 DNA reads TGTGCCAGCAGCGCTAGCGGGAGGGTAGACGGGGAGCTGTTTTTT.

The chain joins TRBV7-8 to TRBJ2-7; TRBD2 might be the D (6 bases). Per the germline V gene, CDR1 is SGHVS and CDR2 is FQNEAQ. The CDR3 length is 13 residues. Between the trimmed V and J ends, which lost 5 bases and 6 bases, there was a span of 14 bases. CDR3 nucleotides: TGTGCCAGCAGCCCCCCTAGCGATCCCGAGCAGTACTTC. Translated, it gives CASSPPSDPEQYF.

The V call is TRBV11-2, the J call TRBJ2-1, with 11 positions matching TRBD2. CDR1 SGHAT and CDR2 FQNNGV come from the germline V gene. This CDR3 has 16 amino acids. Germline trimming cut 3 bases from V and 11 bases from J; bases unmatched to any gene: 12. DNA for the CDR3: TGTGCCAGCAGCTTCAACGTAGCGGGAGGGCCGATTAAGCAGTTCTTC. Protein product: CASSFNVAGGPIKQFF.

The rearrangement joins TRBV18 to TRBJ2-5; TRBD2 matches at 12 bases. The CDR3 contains 16 residues. The germline V gene encodes CDR1 KGHSH and CDR2 LQKENI. After removal of 4 bases from V and 5 bases from J, the junction contained 8 bases not matched to a gene. The CDR3 bases are TGTGCCAGCTCACGCGGACTAGCGGGAAGGGAGGAGACCCAGTACTTC. It codes for CASSRGLAGREETQYF.

This rearrangement joins TRBV5-4 to TRBJ1-1; 7 bases align to TRBD1. The trim removed 3 bases at V and 4 bases at J, leaving 21 bases unmatched. CDR3 length equals 19 residues. CDR1 is SGHNT and CDR2 is YYREEE in the germline V gene (reference sequence). The CDR3 nucleotides read TGTGCCAGCAGCTCACTCTCAGTCGAGGGCAGGGGGTGGATCACTGAAGCTTTCTTT. Translated, it gives CASSSLSVEGRGWITEAFF.

The chain joins TRBV9 to TRBJ2-5; D perhaps matches TRBD2 (6 bases). Trimming pared 0 bases from V and 5 bases from J, leaving 14 bases between. Germline CDR1 SGDLS, CDR2 YYNGEE. The CDR3 is 15 amino acids. Written as DNA, the CDR3 is TGTGCCAGCAGCGTAGGGGCGGGGTCTCCGGAGACCCAGTACTTC. This encodes CASSVGAGSPETQYF.

CDR3 nucleotides: TGTGCCAGCAGCCATTGGACAGGGGATACCTACGAGCAGTACTTC. Its translation is CASSHWTGDTYEQYF. The V and J genes are TRBV11-2 and TRBJ2-7, with 9 bases fitting TRBD1. The V segment lost 5 bases and the J segment 2 bases; nucleotides outside the gene matches: 7. Per germline, CDR1 SGHAT and CDR2 FQNNGV. The CDR3 runs 15 residues.

The chain uses TRBV18 and TRBJ2-7; 8 nucleotides agree with TRBD2. The germline CDR1 and CDR2 sequences are KGHSH and LQKENI. The V and J ends lost 2 bases and 3 bases, in that order; junction bases with no gene match: 9. The CDR3 sequence is 16 residues long. The CDR3 DNA follows: TGTGCCAGCTCACCAGATGCATCTGCGGGGGGCTACGAGCAGTACTTC. Its translation: CASSPDASAGGYEQYF. Filled out from reference TRBV18 and TRBJ2-7, the complete variable domain reads NAGVMQNPRHLVRRRGQEARLRCSPMKGHSHVYWYRQLPEEGLKFMVYLQKENIIDESGMPKERFSAEFPKEGPSILRIQQVVRGDSAAYFCASSPDASAGGYEQYFGPGTRLTVT.

This chain uses TRBV27 with TRBJ2-7; no clear D gene. The CDR3 sequence is 13 residues long. The ends were cut back, 4 bases at V and 1 base at J, with 8 bases in the middle. CDR1 and CDR2 (germline): MNHEY, SMNVEV (reference sequence). CDR3: CASSYKRSYEQYF. The CDR3 DNA reads as TGTGCCAGCAGTTATAAGCGATCCTACGAGCAGTACTTC.

This sequence joins TRBV27 and TRBJ1-1; 8 nucleotides match TRBD1. V was clipped by 4 bases and J by 7 bases; unmatched bases: 5. Germline assignment: CDR1 MNHEY and CDR2 SMNVEV (reference sequence). The CDR3 covers 13 residues. The CDR3 bases are TGTGCCAGCAGTTCCAGGGGGCAGGTTGAAGCTTTCTTT. This gives the protein CASSSRGQVEAFF.

Here the CDR3 reads CASSQTTGSHYGYTF. For the CDR3, the DNA is TGTGCCAGCAGTCAAACGACAGGGTCTCACTATGGCTACACCTTC. The V call is TRBV2, the J call TRBJ1-2; TRBD1 matches 7 bases. Germline V gene data show CDR1 as SNHLY and CDR2 as FYNNEI. The CDR3 is made up of 15 amino acids. V lost 5 bases, J lost 3 bases, and 9 bases stayed unmatched.

The rearrangement links TRBV5-4 to TRBJ2-1, with 9 bases that match TRBD2. V lost 2 bases, J lost 0 bases, and 6 bases stayed unmatched. The germline CDR1 and CDR2 sequences are SGHNT and YYREEE (reference sequence). The CDR3 is 17 amino acids. CDR3 region: CASSFPTAGGSYNEQFF. Written as DNA, the CDR3 is TGTGCCAGCAGCTTCCCAACAGCGGGGGGCTCCTACAATGAGCAGTTCTTC.

The chain recombines TRBV5-1 with TRBJ2-3; 10 bases map to TRBD2. With 4 bases clipped from V and 2 bases from J, the junction kept 10 bases outside the gene matches. Germline CDR1 reads SGHRS; CDR2 reads YFSETQ. The CDR3 is 17 amino acids. CDR3 in DNA: TGCGCCAGCAGCAATCTTCTAGCGGGGGACCCCACAGATACGCAGTATTTT. As protein: CASSNLLAGDPTDTQYF.